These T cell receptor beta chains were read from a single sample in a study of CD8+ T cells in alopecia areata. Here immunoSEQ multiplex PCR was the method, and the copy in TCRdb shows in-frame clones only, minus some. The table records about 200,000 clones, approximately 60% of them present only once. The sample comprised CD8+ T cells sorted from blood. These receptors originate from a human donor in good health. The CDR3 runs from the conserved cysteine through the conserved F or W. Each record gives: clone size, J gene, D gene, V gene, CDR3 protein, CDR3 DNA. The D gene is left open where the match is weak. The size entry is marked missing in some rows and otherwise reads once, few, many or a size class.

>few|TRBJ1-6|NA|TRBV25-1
CASSQAGVGSPLHF
TGTGCCAGCAGTCAAGCAGGCGTGGGGTCACCCCTCCACTTT
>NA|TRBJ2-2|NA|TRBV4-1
CASSQWSGPTGELFF
TGCGCCAGCAGCCAATGGAGCGGCCCCACCGGGGAGCTGTTTTTT
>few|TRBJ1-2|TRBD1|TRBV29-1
CSVRDRLARDGYTF
TGCAGCGTCCGGGACAGGCTTGCACGGGATGGCTACACCTTC
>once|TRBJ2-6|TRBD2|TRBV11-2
CASSFLAGGPGANVLTF
TGTGCCAGCAGCTTCTTGGCGGGGGGGCCTGGGGCCAACGTCCTGACTTTC
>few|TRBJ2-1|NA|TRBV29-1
CSVEWADYEQFF
TGCAGCGTTGAATGGGCAGACTATGAGCAGTTCTTC
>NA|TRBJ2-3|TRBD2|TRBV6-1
CASSAPSGGRTDTQYF
TGTGCCAGCAGTGCGCCTAGCGGGGGGCGCACAGATACGCAGTATTTT
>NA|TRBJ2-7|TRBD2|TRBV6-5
CASSPSGGYDEQYF
TGTGCCAGCAGTCCTAGCGGGGGGTATGACGAGCAGTACTTC
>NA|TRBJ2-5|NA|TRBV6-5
CASSYRGDRETQYF
TGTGCCAGCAGTTACCGTGGGGATAGGGAGACCCAGTACTTC
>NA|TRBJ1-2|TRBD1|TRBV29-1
CSVKQGLYGYTF
TGCAGCGTCAAACAGGGGCTCTATGGCTACACCTTC
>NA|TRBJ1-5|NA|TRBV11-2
CASSPTGGSNQPQHF
TGTGCCAGCAGCCCAACCGGGGGGAGCAATCAGCCCCAGCATTTT
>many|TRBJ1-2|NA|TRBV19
CASSTQGSMGYTF
TGTGCCAGTAGTACCCAGGGGTCTATGGGCTACACCTTC
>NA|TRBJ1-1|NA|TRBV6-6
CASGPLDRNTEAFF
TGTGCCAGCGGGCCCCTGGACAGAAACACTGAAGCTTTCTTT
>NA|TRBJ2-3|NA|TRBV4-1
CASSQLTHSLTDTQYF
TGCGCCAGCAGCCAACTTACCCACAGCCTCACAGATACGCAGTATTTT
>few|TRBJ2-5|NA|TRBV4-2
CASSQGERKAQYF
TGTGCCAGCAGCCAGGGGGAACGGAAGGCCCAGTACTTC
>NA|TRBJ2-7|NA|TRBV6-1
CASSESPFGDEQYF
TGTGCCAGCAGTGAATCGCCATTTGGAGACGAGCAGTACTTC
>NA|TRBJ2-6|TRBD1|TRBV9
CASSAGDRVFSGANVLTF
TGTGCCAGCAGCGCCGGGGACAGGGTCTTCTCTGGGGCCAACGTCCTGACTTTC
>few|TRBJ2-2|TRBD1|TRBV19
CASTKGQFTGELFF
TGTGCCAGTACCAAGGGACAGTTCACCGGGGAGCTGTTTTTT
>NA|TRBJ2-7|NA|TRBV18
CASSPPAEGTYEQYF
TGTGCCAGCTCTCCCCCGGCGGAGGGGACCTACGAGCAGTACTTC
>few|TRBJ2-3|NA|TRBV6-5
CASSYGGGTDTQYF
TGTGCCAGCAGTTACGGCGGAGGCACAGATACGCAGTATTTT
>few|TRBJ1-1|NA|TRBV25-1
CASSEGGYTEAFF
TGTGCCAGCAGTGAAGGGGGCTACACTGAAGCTTTCTTT
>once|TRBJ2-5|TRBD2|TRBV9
CASSEAAGGLARETQYF
TGTGCCAGCAGCGAGGCGGCGGGGGGACTAGCTCGGGAGACCCAGTACTTC
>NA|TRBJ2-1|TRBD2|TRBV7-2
CASSLLGRGGWSEQFF
TGTGCCAGCAGCTTACTCGGGCGGGGGGGCTGGAGTGAGCAGTTCTTC
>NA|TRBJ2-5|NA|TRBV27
CASSLSGETQYF
TGTGCCAGCAGTTTATCGGGGGAGACCCAGTACTTC
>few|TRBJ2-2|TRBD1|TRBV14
CASSQDRTGELFF
TGTGCCAGCAGCCAGGACAGGACCGGGGAGCTGTTTTTT
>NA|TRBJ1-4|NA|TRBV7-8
CASSPLGGALTNEKLFF
TGTGCCAGCAGCCCCCTGGGGGGGGCCTTGACTAATGAAAAACTGTTTTTT
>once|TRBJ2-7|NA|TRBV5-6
CASSLGQTSYEQYF
TGTGCCAGCAGCTTGGGGCAGACCTCCTACGAGCAGTACTTC
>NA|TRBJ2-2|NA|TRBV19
CASSLRTNLASGELFF
TGTGCCAGTAGCCTCAGGACGAATTTGGCGAGCGGGGAGCTGTTTTTT
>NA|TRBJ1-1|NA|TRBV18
CASSPKAHRNTEAFF
TGTGCCAGCTCACCAAAGGCCCACAGGAACACTGAAGCTTTCTTT
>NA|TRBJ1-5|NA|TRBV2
CASSESGNGKDQPQHF
TGTGCCAGCAGTGAATCGGGGAACGGGAAGGATCAGCCCCAGCATTTT
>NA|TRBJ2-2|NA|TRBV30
CAWSVNVELFF
TGTGCCTGGAGTGTGAACGTGGAGCTGTTTTTT
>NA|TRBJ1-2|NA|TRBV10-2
CASSESTGNGYTF
TGCGCCAGCAGTGAGTCGACGGGAAATGGCTACACCTTC
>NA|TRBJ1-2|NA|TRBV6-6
CASRPWGGYGYTF
TGTGCCAGCAGACCCTGGGGGGGCTATGGCTACACCTTC
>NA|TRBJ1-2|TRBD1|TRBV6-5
CASSWDRDGYTF
TGTGCCAGCAGCTGGGACAGGGATGGCTACACCTTC
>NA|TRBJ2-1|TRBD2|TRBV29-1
CSAATSGASYNEQFF
TGCAGCGCCGCGACTAGCGGGGCCTCCTACAATGAGCAGTTCTTC
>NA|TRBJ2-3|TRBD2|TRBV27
CASSFLGSGGTPRDTQYF
TGTGCCAGCAGTTTTTTAGGGAGCGGGGGGACTCCAAGAGATACGCAGTATTTT
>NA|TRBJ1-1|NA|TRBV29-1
CSVEDGRLNTEAFF
TGCAGCGTTGAAGATGGGCGCCTGAACACTGAAGCTTTCTTT
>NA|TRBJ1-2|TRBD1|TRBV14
CASSLNPTGYKGGYTF
TGTGCCAGCAGCCTCAACCCGACAGGGTATAAGGGTGGCTACACCTTC
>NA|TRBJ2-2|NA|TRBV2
CASRWTQNTGELFF
TGTGCCAGCCGATGGACACAGAACACCGGGGAGCTGTTTTTT
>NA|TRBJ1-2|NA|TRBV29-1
CSVVTVYGYTF
TGCAGCGTTGTTACAGTCTATGGCTACACCTTC
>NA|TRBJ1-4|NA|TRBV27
CASRGNRNPNEKLFF
TGTGCCAGCAGGGGGAACAGAAATCCTAATGAAAAACTGTTTTTT
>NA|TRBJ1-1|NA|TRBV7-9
CASSYTGGEAFF
TGTGCCAGCAGCTATACCGGGGGTGAAGCTTTCTTT
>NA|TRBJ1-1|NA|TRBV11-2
CASRLGRNTEAFF
TGTGCCAGCAGGTTGGGGCGGAACACTGAAGCTTTCTTT
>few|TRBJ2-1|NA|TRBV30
CAWIPTGYNEQFF
TGTGCCTGGATACCTACAGGGTACAATGAGCAGTTCTTC
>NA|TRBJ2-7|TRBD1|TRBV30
CAWDPGTGSYEQYF
TGTGCCTGGGACCCCGGGACAGGCTCCTACGAGCAGTACTTC
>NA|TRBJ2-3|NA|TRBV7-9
CASSSEGSTDTQYF
TGTGCCAGCAGCTCCGAGGGAAGTACAGATACGCAGTATTTT